The present T cell receptor (beta chain) was sequenced within a study of T cell repertoires in ileal Crohn's disease. TCRdb's table, derived via immunoSEQ multiplex PCR, lists solely in-frame clones and lacks some. The repertoire holds 13,000 to 15,000 clones, 75% to 85% seen once, with approximately 17% in the top ten. CDR1 and CDR2 (germline): SGHRS, YFSETQ. Germline trimming cut 0 bases from V and 5 bases from J; bases unmatched to any gene: 5. CDR3 length: 14 amino acids. The material sequenced was ileal tissue. The rearrangement joins TRBV5-1 to TRBJ2-7; 7 nucleotides align to TRBD2. This TCR came from an adult with Crohn's disease. CDR3 protein: CASSLAGRSHEQYF. In nucleotides, the CDR3 is TGCGCCAGCAGCTTGGCCGGGAGGTCCCACGAGCAGTACTTC.